The clone carrying this TCR beta chain has only a few counts. Its antigen is unidentified. The sample comes from a study of T-cell memory formation after mild COVID-19. The study, taken as a whole, reports: CD4/CD8 balance held among clones contracting day 15 to 85, and later expanders leaned CD4+.

TCRdb passed the 5' RACE reads through MiXCR, listing each CDR3 protein once. The repertoire holds fewer than 250,000 distinct CDR3 sequences, with about 10% as singletons. The CDR3 contains 12 residues. Per the germline V gene, CDR1 is SGHRS and CDR2 is YFSETQ. Between the trimmed V and J ends, which lost 4 bases and 6 bases, there was a span of 10 bases. This receptor was identified in a man between 18 and 35 years old who had mild COVID-19 (a few samples of this study predate the infection). Cell type and time point are not known. V is TRBV5-1 and J is TRBJ1-1, with no clear D. The sequencing sample was made of PBMCs or a T cell subset sorted from them (not recorded which). CDR3 residues: CASSLGHSEAFF. CDR3 in DNA: TGCGCCAGCAGCCTTGGGCATTCTGAAGCTTTCTTT.